The 2 T cell receptor beta chains presented below share a single source sample, sequenced in a study of blood T cell repertoires in COVID-19. Sequenced by immunoSEQ multiplex PCR; TCRdb stores in-frame clones only, minus some. Of 95,000 to 150,000 clones listed, about 86% are singletons. Material for sequencing was peripheral blood. The source of these receptors is a man at least 80 years old with active or convalescent COVID-19.

This chain links TRBV10-3 with TRBJ1-2; possible D gene TRBD1, 5 bases. V was trimmed by 3 bases and J by 6 bases, leaving 17 bases between them. Germline values: CDR1 ENHRY, CDR2 SYGVKD. The CDR3 sequence is 15 residues long. CDR3 sequence reads: CAISDSQGGQDGYTF. In DNA form, the CDR3 reads TGTGCCATCAGTGATAGCCAGGGAGGGCAGGATGGCTACACCTTC.

The chain recombines TRBV18 with TRBJ2-7; 7 bases agree with TRBD2. The CDR3 extends over 13 amino acids. Trimming removed 5 bases from V and 6 bases from J; junction bases left unmatched: 7. Germline V gene sequence: CDR1 KGHSH, CDR2 LQKENI. CDR3 DNA sequence: TGTGCCAGCTCAACCCTTGGGGAGGGCGAGCAGTACTTC. Protein product: CASSTLGEGEQYF.